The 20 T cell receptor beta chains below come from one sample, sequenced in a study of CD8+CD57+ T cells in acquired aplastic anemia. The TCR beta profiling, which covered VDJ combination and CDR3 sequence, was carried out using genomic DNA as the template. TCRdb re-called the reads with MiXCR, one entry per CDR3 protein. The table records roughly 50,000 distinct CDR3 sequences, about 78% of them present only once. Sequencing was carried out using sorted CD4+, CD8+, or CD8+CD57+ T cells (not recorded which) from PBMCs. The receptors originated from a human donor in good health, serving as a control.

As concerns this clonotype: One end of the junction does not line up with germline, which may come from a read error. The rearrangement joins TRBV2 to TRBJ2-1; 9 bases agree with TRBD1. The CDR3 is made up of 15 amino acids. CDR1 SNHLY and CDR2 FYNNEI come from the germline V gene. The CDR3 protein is CASIRGTGSFNERFF. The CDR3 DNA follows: TGTGCCAGCATCCGCGGGACAGGGAGTTTCAATGAGCGGTTCTTC.

The CDR3 loop is CSALQGSGNTIYF. The CDR3, as DNA: TGCAGCGCACTACAGGGTTCTGGAAACACCATATATTTT. The J gene is TRBJ1-3, the V gene TRBV29-1; possibly TRBD1 for D (6 bases). The CDR3 length is 13 residues. CDR1 is SQVTM and CDR2 is ANQGSEA in the germline V gene. V was pared by 7 bases and J by 1 base, with 11 bases between. The whole variable domain, filled in from reference TRBV29-1 and TRBJ1-3, reads SAVISQKPSRDICQRGTSLTIQCQVDSQVTMMFWYRQQPGQSLTLIATANQGSEATYESGFVIDKFPISRPNLTFSTLTVSNMSPEDSSIYLCSALQGSGNTIYFGEGSWLTVV.

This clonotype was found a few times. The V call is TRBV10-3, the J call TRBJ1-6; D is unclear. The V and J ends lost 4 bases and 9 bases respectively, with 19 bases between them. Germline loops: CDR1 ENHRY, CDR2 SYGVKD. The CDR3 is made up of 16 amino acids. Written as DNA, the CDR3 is TGTGCCATCAGTGGATCGCAACCTGGGGAAGGTTCACCCCTCCACTTT. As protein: CAISGSQPGEGSPLHF.

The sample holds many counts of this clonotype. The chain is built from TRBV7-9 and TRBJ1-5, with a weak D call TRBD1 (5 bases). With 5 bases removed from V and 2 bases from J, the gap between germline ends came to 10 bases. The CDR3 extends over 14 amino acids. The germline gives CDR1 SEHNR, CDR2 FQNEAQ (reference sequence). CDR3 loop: CASSGGFGNQPQHF. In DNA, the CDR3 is TGTGCCAGCAGCGGGGGGTTTGGCAATCAGCCCCAGCATTTT.

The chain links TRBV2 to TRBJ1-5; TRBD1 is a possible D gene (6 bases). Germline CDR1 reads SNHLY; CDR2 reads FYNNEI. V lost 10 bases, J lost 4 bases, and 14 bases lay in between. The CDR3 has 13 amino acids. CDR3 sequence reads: CATGQQGNQPQHF. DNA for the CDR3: TGTGCCACCGGACAGCAGGGGAATCAGCCCCAGCATTTT. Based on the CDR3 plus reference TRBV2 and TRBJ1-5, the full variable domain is EPEVTQTPSHQVTQMGQEVILRCVPISNHLYFYWYRQILGQKVEFLVSFYNNEISEKSEIFDDQFSVERPDGSNFTLKIRSTKLEDSAMYFCATGQQGNQPQHFGDGTRLSIL.

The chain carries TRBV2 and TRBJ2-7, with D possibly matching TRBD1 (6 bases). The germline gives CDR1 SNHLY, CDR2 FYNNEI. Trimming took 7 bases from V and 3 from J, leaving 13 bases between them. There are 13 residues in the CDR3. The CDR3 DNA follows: TGTGCCAGCACTTCGGGACATTTCTACGAGCAGTACTTC. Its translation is CASTSGHFYEQYF.

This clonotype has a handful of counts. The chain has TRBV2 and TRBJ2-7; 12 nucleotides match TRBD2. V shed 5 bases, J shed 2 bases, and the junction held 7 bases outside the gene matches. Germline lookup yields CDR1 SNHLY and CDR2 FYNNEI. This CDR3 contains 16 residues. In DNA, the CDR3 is TGTGCCAGCAGTTCCGGGACTAGCGGGTCGGCCTACGAGCAGTACTTC. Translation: CASSSGTSGSAYEQYF.

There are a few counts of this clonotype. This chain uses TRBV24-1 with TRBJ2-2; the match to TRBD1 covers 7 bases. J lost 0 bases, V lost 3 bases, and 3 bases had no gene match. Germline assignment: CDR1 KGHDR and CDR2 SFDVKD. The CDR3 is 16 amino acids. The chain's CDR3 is CATSDTGTANTGELFF. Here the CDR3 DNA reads TGTGCCACCAGTGATACAGGGACAGCGAACACCGGGGAGCTGTTTTTT.

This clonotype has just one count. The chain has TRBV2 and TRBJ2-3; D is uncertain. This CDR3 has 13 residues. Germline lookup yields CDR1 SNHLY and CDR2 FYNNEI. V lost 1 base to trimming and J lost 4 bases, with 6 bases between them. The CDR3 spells CASSEGLSDTQYF. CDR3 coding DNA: TGTGCCAGCAGTGAAGGCCTGTCAGATACGCAGTATTTT.

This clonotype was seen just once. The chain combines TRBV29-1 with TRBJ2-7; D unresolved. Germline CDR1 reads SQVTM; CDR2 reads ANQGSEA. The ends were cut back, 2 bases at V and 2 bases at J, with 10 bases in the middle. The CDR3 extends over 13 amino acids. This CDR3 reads CSVERADAYEQYF. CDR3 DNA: TGCAGCGTTGAAAGGGCGGACGCCTACGAGCAGTACTTC.

In DNA form, the CDR3 reads TGTGCCAGCAGTAAGCCAGGGAGGACCGGCTCCTATAATTCACCCCTCCACTTT. Residues: CASSKPGRTGSYNSPLHF. This chain uses TRBV2 with TRBJ1-6; D is possibly TRBD1 (5 bases). The germline V gene has CDR1 SNHLY and CDR2 FYNNEI. V was pared by 5 bases and J by 0 bases, with 17 bases between. The CDR3 is made up of 18 amino acids.

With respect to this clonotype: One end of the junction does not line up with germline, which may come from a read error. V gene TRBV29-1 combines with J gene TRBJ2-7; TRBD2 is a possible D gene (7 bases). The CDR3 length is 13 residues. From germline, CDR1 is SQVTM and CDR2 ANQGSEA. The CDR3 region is CSGEDSGAYEQYF. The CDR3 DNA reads TGTAGCGGCGAGGACAGCGGGGCCTACGAGCAGTACTTC.

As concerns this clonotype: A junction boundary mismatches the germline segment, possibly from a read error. For the CDR3, the DNA is TGCGCCAGCAGCGGGACAGCGCATGGCTACACCTTC. Encoded protein: CASSGTAHGYTF. This rearrangement joins TRBV9 to TRBJ1-2; 7 bases map to TRBD1. Germline-derived CDR1 and CDR2 are SGDLS and YYNGEE. This CDR3 is built from 12 residues.

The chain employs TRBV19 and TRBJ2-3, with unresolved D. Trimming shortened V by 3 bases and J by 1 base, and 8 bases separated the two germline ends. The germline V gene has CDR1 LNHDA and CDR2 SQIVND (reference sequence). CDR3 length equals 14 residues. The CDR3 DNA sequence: TGTGCCAGTAGTATGCGCAGCGGCACAGATACGCAGTATTTT. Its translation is CASSMRSGTDTQYF.

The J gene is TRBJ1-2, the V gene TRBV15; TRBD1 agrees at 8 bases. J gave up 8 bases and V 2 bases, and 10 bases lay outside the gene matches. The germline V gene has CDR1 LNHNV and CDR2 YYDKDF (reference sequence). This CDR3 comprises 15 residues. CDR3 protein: CATSRPGQGWGGYTF. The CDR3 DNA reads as TGTGCCACCAGCAGACCTGGACAGGGTTGGGGAGGCTACACCTTC.

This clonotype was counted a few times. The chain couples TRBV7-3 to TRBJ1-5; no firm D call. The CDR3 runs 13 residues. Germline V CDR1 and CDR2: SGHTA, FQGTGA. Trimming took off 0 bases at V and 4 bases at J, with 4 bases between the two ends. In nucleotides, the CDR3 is TGTGCCAGCAGCTTAACGGGGAATCAGCCCCAGCATTTT. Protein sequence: CASSLTGNQPQHF. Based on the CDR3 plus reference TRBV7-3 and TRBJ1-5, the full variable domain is GAGVSQTPSNKVTEKGKYVELRCDPISGHTALYWYRQSLGQGPEFLIYFQGTGAADDSGLPNDRFFAVRPEGSVSTLKIQRTERGDSAVYLCASSLTGNQPQHFGDGTRLSIL.

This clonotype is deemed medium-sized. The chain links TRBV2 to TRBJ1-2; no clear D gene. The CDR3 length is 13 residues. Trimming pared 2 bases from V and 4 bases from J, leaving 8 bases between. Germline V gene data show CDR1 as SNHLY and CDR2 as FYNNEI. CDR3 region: CASSERSVYGYTF. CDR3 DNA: TGTGCCAGCAGTGAACGTTCCGTCTATGGCTACACCTTC.

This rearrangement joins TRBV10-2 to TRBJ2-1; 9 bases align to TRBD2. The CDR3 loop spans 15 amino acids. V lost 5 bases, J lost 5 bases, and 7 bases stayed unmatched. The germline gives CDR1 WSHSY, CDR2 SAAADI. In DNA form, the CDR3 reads TGCGCCAGCAGTTTGGGCGGGGGGGCCCACAATGAGCAGTTCTTC. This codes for CASSLGGGAHNEQFF.

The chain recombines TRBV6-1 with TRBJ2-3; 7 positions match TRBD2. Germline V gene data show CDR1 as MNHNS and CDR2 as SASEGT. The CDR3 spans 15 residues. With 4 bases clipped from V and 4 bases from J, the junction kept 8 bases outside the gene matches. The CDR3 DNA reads TGTGCCAGCAGTGGAAGCGGGAATCCCCCAGATACGCAGTATTTT. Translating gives CASSGSGNPPDTQYF.

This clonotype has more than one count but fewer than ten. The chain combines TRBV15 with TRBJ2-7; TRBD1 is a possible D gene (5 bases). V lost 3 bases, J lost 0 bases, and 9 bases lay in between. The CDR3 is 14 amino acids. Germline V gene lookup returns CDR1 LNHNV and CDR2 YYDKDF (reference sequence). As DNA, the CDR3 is TGTGCCACCAGCAGTCAACAGGCCTCCTACGAGCAGTACTTC. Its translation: CATSSQQASYEQYF.